This T cell receptor beta chain was retrieved from a study of regulatory T cells in long-lasting Graves disease. As for the study in general: Patients with new Graves' disease had used antithyroid drugs below 3 months.

This clonotype was counted many times. The antigen is unknown. The germline CDR1 and CDR2 sequences are MDHEN and SYDVKM. The CDR3 length is 15 residues. V gave up 6 bases and J gave up 2 bases, with 16 bases separating them. Sample time point: newly diagnosed GD, antithyroid drugs for less than 3 months. The TCR library was made from RNA that had been extracted from PBMCs in TRIzol. Arm-PCR with iRepertoire HTBI primers amplified the CDR3 regions for these TCR beta libraries. TCRdb called the multiplex PCR reads again in MiXCR, with one record for every CDR3 protein. The sample contains 300,000 to 450,000 distinct CDR3 sequences, about a sixth of which appear only once. Points from the study as a whole: Patients with persistent disease showed a bias toward TRBV28, TRBJ1-2 and TRBJ2-5.

The receptor's source is a female donor with Graves disease. This material consisted of peripheral blood mononuclear cells (PBMCs), taken at new diagnosis, from a patient treated with antithyroid drugs. This chain links TRBV28 with TRBJ1-2, with no clear D. The CDR3 loop reads CASSASEGDNYGYTF. DNA of the CDR3: TGTGCCAGCAGCGCCTCAGAAGGCGACAACTATGGCTACACCTTC.